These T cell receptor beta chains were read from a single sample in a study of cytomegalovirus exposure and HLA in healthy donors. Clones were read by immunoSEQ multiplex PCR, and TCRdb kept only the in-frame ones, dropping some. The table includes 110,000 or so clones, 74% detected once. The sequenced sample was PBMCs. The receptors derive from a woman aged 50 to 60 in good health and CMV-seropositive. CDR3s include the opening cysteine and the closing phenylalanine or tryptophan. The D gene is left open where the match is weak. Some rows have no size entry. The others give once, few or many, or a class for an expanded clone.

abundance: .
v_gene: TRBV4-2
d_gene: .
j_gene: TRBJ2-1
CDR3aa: CASSQDGGDLFF
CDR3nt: TGTGCCAGCAGCCAAGATGGAGGGGATCTGTTCTTC

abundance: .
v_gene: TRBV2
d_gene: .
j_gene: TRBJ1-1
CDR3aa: CASSGGAMNTEAFF
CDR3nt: TGTGCCAGCAGCGGGGGGGCGATGAACACTGAAGCTTTCTTT

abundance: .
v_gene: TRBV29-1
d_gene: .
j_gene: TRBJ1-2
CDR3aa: CSVEGGRGPNYGYTF
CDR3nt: TGCAGCGTTGAAGGCGGGCGAGGTCCTAACTATGGCTACACCTTC

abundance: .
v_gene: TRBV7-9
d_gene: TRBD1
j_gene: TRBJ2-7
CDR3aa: CASRDGTETYEQYF
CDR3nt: TGTGCCAGCCGCGACGGGACAGAGACCTACGAGCAGTACTTC

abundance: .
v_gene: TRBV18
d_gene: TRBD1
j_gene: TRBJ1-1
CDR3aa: CASSLRTGGEAFF
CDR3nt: TGTGCCAGCTCACTGCGGACAGGCGGTGAAGCTTTCTTT

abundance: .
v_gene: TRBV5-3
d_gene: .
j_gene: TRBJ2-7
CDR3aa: CARGAVPSYEQYF
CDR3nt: TGTGCCAGAGGGGCGGTTCCTTCCTACGAGCAGTACTTC

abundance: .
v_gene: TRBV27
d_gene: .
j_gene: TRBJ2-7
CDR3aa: CASSLSRLGSEQYF
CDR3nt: TGTGCCAGCAGTTTATCTCGCCTCGGGTCTGAGCAGTACTTC

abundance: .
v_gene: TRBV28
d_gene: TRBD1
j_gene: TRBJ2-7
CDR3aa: CASSLGGQGYEQYF
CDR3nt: TGTGCCAGCAGTCTAGGTGGACAGGGCTACGAGCAGTACTTC

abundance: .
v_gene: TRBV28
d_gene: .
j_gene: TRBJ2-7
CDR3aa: CASSALRGEQYF
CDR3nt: TGTGCCAGCAGTGCACTTCGGGGCGAGCAGTACTTC

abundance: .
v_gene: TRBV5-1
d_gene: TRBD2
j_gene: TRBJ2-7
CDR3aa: CASSLVSGGPLSYEQYF
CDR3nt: TGCGCCAGCAGCTTGGTTAGCGGGGGGCCCCTTTCCTACGAGCAGTACTTC

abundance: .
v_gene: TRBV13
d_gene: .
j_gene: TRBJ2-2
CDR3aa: CASSLTSTGELFF
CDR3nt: TGTGCCAGCAGCTTAACGAGCACCGGGGAGCTGTTTTTT

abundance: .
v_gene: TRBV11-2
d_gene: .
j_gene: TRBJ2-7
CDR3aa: CASSLSRDYEQYF
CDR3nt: TGTGCCAGCAGCCTTAGCAGGGACTACGAGCAGTACTTC

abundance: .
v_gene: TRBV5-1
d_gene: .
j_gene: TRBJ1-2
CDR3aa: CASSPAAGDDGYTF
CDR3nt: TGCGCCAGCAGCCCCGCGGCAGGGGACGATGGCTACACCTTC

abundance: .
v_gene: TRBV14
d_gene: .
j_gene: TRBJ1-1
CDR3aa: CASSQSAQTNTEAFF
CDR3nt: TGTGCCAGCAGCCAAAGTGCGCAGACTAACACTGAAGCTTTCTTT

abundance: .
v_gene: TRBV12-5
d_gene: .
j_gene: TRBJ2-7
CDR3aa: CASGISVVGSSYEQYF
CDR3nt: TGTGCTAGTGGTATATCCGTCGTGGGCAGTTCCTACGAGCAGTACTTC

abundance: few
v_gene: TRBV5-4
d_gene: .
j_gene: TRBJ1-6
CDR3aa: CASSLPGTGWSPLHF
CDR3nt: TGTGCCAGCAGCTTACCCGGGACTGGGTGGTCACCCCTCCACTTT

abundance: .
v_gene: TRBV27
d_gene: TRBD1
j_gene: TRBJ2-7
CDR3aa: CASSLSAGTGGGYEQYF
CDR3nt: TGTGCCAGCAGTTTATCCGCAGGGACAGGGGGTGGTTACGAGCAGTACTTC

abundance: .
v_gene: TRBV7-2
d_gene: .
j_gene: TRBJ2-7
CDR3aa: CASSSSQRDEQYF
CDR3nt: TGTGCCAGCAGCTCCTCTCAGAGGGACGAGCAGTACTTC

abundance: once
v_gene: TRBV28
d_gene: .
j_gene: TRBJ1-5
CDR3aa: CASSFDRYSNQPQHF
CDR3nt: TGTGCCAGCAGTTTTGACAGATATAGCAATCAGCCCCAGCATTTT

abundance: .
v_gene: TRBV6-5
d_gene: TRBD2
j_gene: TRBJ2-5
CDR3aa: CASSYGSSGGQETQYF
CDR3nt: TGTGCCAGCAGCTACGGCTCTAGCGGGGGACAAGAGACCCAGTACTTC

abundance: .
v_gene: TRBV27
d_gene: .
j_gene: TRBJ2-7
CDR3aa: CASSLGIAGASYEQYF
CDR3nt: TGTGCCAGCAGTTTAGGTATCGCGGGGGCCTCCTACGAGCAGTACTTC

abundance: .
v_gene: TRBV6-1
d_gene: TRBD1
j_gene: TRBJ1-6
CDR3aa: CASSAITAGTDSSPLHF
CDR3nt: TGTGCCAGCAGTGCTATTACCGCCGGGACAGATAGTTCACCCCTCCACTTT

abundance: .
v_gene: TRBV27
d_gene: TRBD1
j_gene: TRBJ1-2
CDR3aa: CASSERQGARYGYTF
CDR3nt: TGTGCCAGCAGTGAAAGACAGGGGGCGAGGTATGGCTACACCTTC